These 29 T cell receptor beta chains came from one sample sequenced in a study of T cell repertoires in cytomegalovirus infection (dated by TCRdb to the late 2010s). Instrument on record: Illumina HiSeq 1500. TCRdb ran its own pipeline on the public reads, namely fastp trimming at Q25 and MiXCR clone calling, and kept in-frame beta chains. Merged by CDR3 protein, the rows form single entries marked with the most common genes and DNA. The sample data list roughly 180,000 distinct CDR3 sequences, and 25% to 30% of these were observed just once. About 31% of the sample comes from the top ten. Sequenced input: PBMCs. All receptors come from a human donor in good health (CMV status not recorded). Some clones in this sample may be carry-over from other donors' samples.

Remarks on this clonotype: The junction departs from the called germline gene at one end, perhaps through a read error. This chain uses TRBV2 with TRBJ2-1; tentatively, D is TRBD2 (6 bases). The CDR3 runs 13 residues. Germline CDR1 and CDR2: SNHLY and FYNNEI. As DNA, the CDR3 is TGTGCCACCAGTCGGGGGACTTACAATGAGCAGTTCTTC. Encoded protein: CATSRGTYNEQFF.

The table lists this clonotype with many counts. The chain recombines TRBV7-2 with TRBJ2-3; D uncertain. CDR3 size: 12 residues. V dropped 5 bases and J dropped 5 bases, with 8 bases sitting between them. Germline CDR1 is SGHTA and CDR2 is FQGNSA. The CDR3 nucleotides are TGTGCCAGCAGCACACAAGGAGATACGCAGTATTTT. Translating it yields CASSTQGDTQYF. The full variable domain, in which reference TRBV7-2 and TRBJ2-3 provide the parts outside the CDR3, is GAGVSQSPSNKVTEKGKDVELRCDPISGHTALYWYRQSLGQGLEFLIYFQGNSAPDKSGLPSDRFSAERTGGSVSTLTIQRTQQEDSAVYLCASSTQGDTQYFGPGTRLTVL.

In this sample, this clonotype turned up a few times. The genes are TRBV6-1 and TRBJ2-4; D uncertain. Germline CDR1 is MNHNS and CDR2 is SASEGT. V was cut by 5 bases and J by 6 bases, with 8 bases left in between. This CDR3 has 12 amino acids. The CDR3 DNA reads as TGTGCCAGCAGTTCAAAGGGAAACATTCAGTACTTC. Its translation is CASSSKGNIQYF.

This clonotype was observed a handful of times. The chain carries TRBV7-9 and TRBJ2-3; D is possibly TRBD2 (5 bases). Deletions cut 7 bases from V and 3 bases from J, with 14 bases between. The CDR3 has 14 amino acids. Germline V gene sequence: CDR1 SEHNR, CDR2 FQNEAQ (reference sequence). The DNA for the CDR3 is TGTGCCAGCAACCGGGAATACCCTACAGATACGCAGTATTTT. Translating it yields CASNREYPTDTQYF. Complete variable domain (other parts from reference TRBV7-9 and TRBJ2-3): DTGVSQNPRHKITKRGQNVTFRCDPISEHNRLYWYRQTLGQGPEFLTYFQNEAQLEKSRLLSDRFSAERPKGSFSTLEIQRTEQGDSAMYLCASNREYPTDTQYFGPGTRLTVL.

This clonotype was seen a handful of times. The chain has TRBV6-1 and TRBJ1-5, with a weak D call TRBD1 (6 bases). The CDR3 length is 14 residues. With 2 bases removed from V and 4 bases from J, the gap between germline ends came to 9 bases. Germline values: CDR1 MNHNS, CDR2 SASEGT. CDR3 sequence reads: CASSEWTANQPQHF. The CDR3 region has the DNA TGTGCCAGCAGTGAATGGACAGCTAATCAGCCCCAGCATTTT.

The sample holds a few counts of this clonotype. The V and J genes are TRBV7-3 and TRBJ2-5; 16 bases line up with TRBD2. With 4 bases clipped from V and 3 bases from J, the junction kept 14 bases outside the gene matches. CDR1 and CDR2 from the germline V gene are SGHTA and FQGTGA. CDR3 size: 20 residues. CDR3 residues: CASSSSPPGLAGGTEETQYF. CDR3 nucleotides: TGTGCCAGCAGCTCCTCGCCACCGGGACTAGCGGGGGGGACAGAAGAGACCCAGTACTTC.

This clonotype turned up a few times. V gene TRBV6-2 or TRBV6-3 combines with J gene TRBJ1-1, with 7 bases fitting TRBD1. Germline V CDR1 and CDR2: MNHEY, SVGEGT. The V and J ends lost 2 bases and 0 bases, in that order; junction bases with no gene match: 9. The CDR3 loop spans 17 amino acids. The CDR3 coding sequence is TGTGCCAGCAGTTACGGCCGGGACAGCCCAATGAACACTGAAGCTTTCTTT. It encodes CASSYGRDSPMNTEAFF.

The chain recombines TRBV7-2 with TRBJ1-1, with a weak D call TRBD1 (5 bases). Per the germline V gene, CDR1 is SGHTA and CDR2 is FQGNSA. This CDR3 has 16 amino acids. V lost 0 bases and J lost 1, with 12 bases in between. As DNA, the CDR3 is TGTGCCAGCAGCTTAGCGACAGAGGGCGCGAACACTGAAGCTTTCTTT. It is translated as CASSLATEGANTEAFF.

The V call is TRBV6-2 or TRBV6-3, the J call TRBJ1-5; 7 positions match TRBD1. CDR1 is MNHEY, CDR2 SVGEGT, per germline. J lost 4 bases, V lost 7 bases, and 10 bases had no gene match. This CDR3 is 15 amino acids long. The CDR3 nucleotides read TGTGCCAGCACCGACCGACAGGGCGTAAATCAGCCCCAGCATTTT. Residues: CASTDRQGVNQPQHF.

The J gene is TRBJ2-2, the V gene TRBV5-5, with TRBD2 matching over 7 bases. Unmatched junction bases numbered 9, after V lost 4 bases and J lost 3 bases. The CDR3 length is 16 residues. Germline CDR1 and CDR2: SGHKS and YYEKEE (reference sequence). CDR3 sequence: CASSVGRGADTGELFF. In nucleotides, the CDR3 is TGTGCCAGCAGCGTTGGGAGGGGCGCGGACACCGGGGAGCTGTTTTTT.

This clonotype was recorded a few times. V usage is TRBV12-3 or TRBV12-4 and J usage is TRBJ1-1; D is uncertain. V lost 7 bases to trimming and J lost 4 bases, with 13 bases between them. The CDR3 runs 13 residues. CDR3 bases: TGTGCCAGCAAATGGGAGACTGGCACTGAAGCTTTCTTT. Translation gives CASKWETGTEAFF.

The V gene is TRBV30, the J gene TRBJ1-5; D is unresolved. The V gene's germline CDR1 is GTSNPN and CDR2 SVGIG (reference sequence). V shed 5 bases and J shed 5 bases, with 13 bases lying between them. The CDR3 is 13 residues long. The CDR3 is CAWATALDQPQHF. The CDR3 coding sequence is TGTGCCTGGGCGACTGCTTTAGATCAGCCCCAGCATTTT.

V and J are TRBV6-2 or TRBV6-3 and TRBJ2-1; the D is unclear. This CDR3 is 14 amino acids long. The germline gives CDR1 MNHEY, CDR2 SVGEGT. The germline V and J ends were trimmed by 7 bases and 1 base, with 11 bases remaining between them. The CDR3 DNA sequence: TGTGCCAGCACCCTTCATGGATCCTACAATGAGCAGTTCTTC. Translating it yields CASTLHGSYNEQFF.

This clonotype was seen only a few times. J is TRBJ2-5 and V is TRBV12-3 or TRBV12-4, with D unclear. V dropped 5 bases and J dropped 9 bases, with 10 bases sitting between them. The CDR3 has 11 amino acids. CDR3 in amino acids: CASSSVGSQYF. The CDR3 region has the DNA TGTGCCAGCAGTAGCGTGGGGTCCCAGTACTTC.

This clonotype was detected a few times. The gene calls are TRBV7-9 and TRBJ2-1; D unresolved. CDR1 and CDR2 (germline): SEHNR, FQNEAQ (reference sequence). The CDR3 has 15 residues. Trimming left V 3 bases short and J 2 bases short, with 11 bases between. The CDR3 coding sequence is TGTGCCAGCAGCTTCTTTCCGGCACCCTACAATGAGCAGTTCTTC. This translates into CASSFFPAPYNEQFF.

This clonotype was detected only a few times. The V and J genes are TRBV7-3 and TRBJ2-1; D uncertain. V lost 5 bases and J lost 7, with 15 bases in between. The CDR3 loop spans 14 amino acids. Germline V gives CDR1 SGHTA, CDR2 FQGTGA. In DNA form, the CDR3 reads TGTGCCAGCAGCCAAGGCCCCTCCCTGAATGAGCAGTTCTTC. It encodes CASSQGPSLNEQFF.

This clonotype was picked up a small number of times. J is TRBJ1-2 and V is TRBV4-3; 7 nucleotides match TRBD1. V was clipped by 2 bases and J by 7 bases; unmatched bases: 4. CDR1 is LGHNA and CDR2 is YSLEER in the germline V gene. This CDR3 spans 13 amino acids. This CDR3 is CASSQNRGLGYTF. The CDR3 DNA reads TGCGCCAGCAGCCAAAATAGGGGGCTTGGCTACACCTTC.

This clonotype was counted a few times. This chain connects TRBV11-2 to TRBJ1-5, with a weak D call TRBD1 (5 bases). The germline V gene encodes CDR1 SGHAT and CDR2 FQNNGV. V shed 6 bases and J shed 5 bases, with 14 bases lying between them. The CDR3 sequence is 14 residues long. DNA of the CDR3: TGTGCCAGCAGTAAAGGGGCCGAACATCAGCCCCAGCATTTT. It codes for CASSKGAEHQPQHF. The whole variable domain, filled in from reference TRBV11-2 and TRBJ1-5, reads EAGVAQSPRYKIIEKRQSVAFWCNPISGHATLYWYQQILGQGPKLLIQFQNNGVVDDSQLPKDRFSAERLKGVDSTLKIQPAKLEDSAVYLCASSKGAEHQPQHFGDGTRLSIL.

This clonotype has more than one count but fewer than ten. CDR3 region: CASAGGLNEQFF. DNA for the CDR3: TGTGCCAGTGCTGGGGGCCTCAATGAGCAGTTCTTC. The genes are TRBV19 and TRBJ2-1; D might be TRBD1 (6 bases). Per germline, CDR1 LNHDA and CDR2 SQIVND (reference sequence). V lost 8 bases to trimming and J lost 6 bases, with 11 bases between them. CDR3 length: 12 amino acids.

In its sample, this clonotype was seen a few times. The chain uses TRBV27 and TRBJ2-3, with D perhaps TRBD2 (7 bases). V was trimmed by 2 bases and J by 1 base, leaving 10 bases between them. The CDR3 spans 15 residues. Germline V CDR1 and CDR2: MNHEY, SMNVEV (reference sequence). The CDR3 is CASSLAGARTDTQYF. The CDR3, as DNA: TGTGCCAGCAGTTTAGCGGGGGCCCGCACAGATACGCAGTATTTT.

This clonotype was counted between two and nine times. The genes are TRBV12-3 or TRBV12-4 and TRBJ2-7; 11 bases line up with TRBD1. Trimming took 3 bases from V and 5 from J; bases not matched to a gene: 6. This CDR3 is built from 15 residues. In DNA form, the CDR3 reads TGTGCCAGCAGTTTTCGAGGACAGGGGGCGAACGAGCAGTACTTC. It yields the protein CASSFRGQGANEQYF.

This chain joins TRBV27 and TRBJ2-7, with D possibly matching TRBD2 (5 bases). Germline V CDR1 and CDR2: MNHEY, SMNVEV (reference sequence). Trimming removed 6 bases from V and 2 bases from J, with 17 bases in between. The CDR3 is 15 amino acids. CDR3 loop: CASRISRTDTYEQYF. DNA for the CDR3: TGTGCCAGCAGGATATCCCGGACTGACACCTACGAGCAGTACTTC.

This clonotype has only a few counts. The chain carries TRBV12-3 or TRBV12-4 and TRBJ1-2; D uncertain. This CDR3 is 13 amino acids long. The V end was cut by 6 bases, the J end by 10 bases, with 18 bases between. CDR3 region: CASSTTMPGPYTF. Written as DNA, the CDR3 is TGTGCCAGCAGCACTACTATGCCTGGCCCCTACACCTTC.

This clonotype appeared a few times. The gene calls are TRBV29-1 and TRBJ2-7, with a tentative D call TRBD2 (6 bases). The CDR3 covers 12 residues. The germline CDR1 and CDR2 sequences are SQVTM and ANQGSEA. The V and J ends lost 3 bases and 3 bases respectively, with 9 bases between them. CDR3 DNA: TGCAGCGTTGAGGAGGGGCTCTACGAGCAGTACTTC. Translation: CSVEEGLYEQYF.

This clonotype was detected only a few times. The genes are TRBV14 and TRBJ2-3, with 8 bases that match TRBD2. Trimming cost V 0 bases and J 2 bases; bases outside gene matches: 7. The germline CDR1 and CDR2 sequences are SGHDN and FVKESK. This CDR3 spans 17 amino acids. The CDR3 sequence is CASSQDSGGGHTDTQYF. The CDR3 region has the DNA TGTGCCAGCAGCCAAGACTCCGGGGGGGGTCACACAGATACGCAGTATTTT.

In regard to this clonotype: This may be a read error: a much more frequent sequence differs by one nucleotide. The rearrangement joins TRBV5-1 to TRBJ2-1, with 10 bases aligning to TRBD1. The V and J ends lost 4 bases and 8 bases, in that order; junction bases with no gene match: 9. The CDR3 runs to 15 residues. Per the germline V gene, CDR1 is SGHRS and CDR2 is YFSETQ. The CDR3 region has the DNA TGCGCCAGCAGCCTCCGGGACAGGGGATTTTATGAGCAGTTCTTC. Translation gives CASSLRDRGFYEQFF.

The rearrangement joins TRBV12-3 or TRBV12-4 to TRBJ2-2; 8 bases map to TRBD1. CDR3 length: 15 amino acids. The trim removed 4 bases at V and 5 bases at J, leaving 6 bases unmatched. The CDR3 DNA sequence: TGTGCCAGCAGTTCGACAGGGGTGGGAACCGGGGAGCTGTTTTTT. It yields the protein CASSSTGVGTGELFF.

The table lists this clonotype with a few counts. CDR3 DNA: TGTGCCAGCAGTCCCCAGGGAACAGGCAATCAGCCCCAGCATTTT. This sequence encodes CASSPQGTGNQPQHF. This rearrangement joins TRBV6-2 or TRBV6-3 to TRBJ1-5, with D perhaps matching TRBD1 (5 bases). Trimming removed 5 bases at V and 2 bases at J, with 13 bases between. CDR3 length equals 15 residues. Germline V gives CDR1 MNHEY, CDR2 SVGEGT.

The chain has TRBV6-2 or TRBV6-3 and TRBJ2-3; D possibly corresponds to TRBD2 (6 bases). CDR3 length equals 16 residues. Trimming removed 5 bases at V and 1 base at J, with 16 bases between. Germline CDR1 MNHEY, CDR2 SVGEGT. CDR3 nucleotide sequence: TGTGCCAGCAGTCCTTACCGGGGGAGAGGCACAGATACGCAGTATTTT. Protein: CASSPYRGRGTDTQYF.